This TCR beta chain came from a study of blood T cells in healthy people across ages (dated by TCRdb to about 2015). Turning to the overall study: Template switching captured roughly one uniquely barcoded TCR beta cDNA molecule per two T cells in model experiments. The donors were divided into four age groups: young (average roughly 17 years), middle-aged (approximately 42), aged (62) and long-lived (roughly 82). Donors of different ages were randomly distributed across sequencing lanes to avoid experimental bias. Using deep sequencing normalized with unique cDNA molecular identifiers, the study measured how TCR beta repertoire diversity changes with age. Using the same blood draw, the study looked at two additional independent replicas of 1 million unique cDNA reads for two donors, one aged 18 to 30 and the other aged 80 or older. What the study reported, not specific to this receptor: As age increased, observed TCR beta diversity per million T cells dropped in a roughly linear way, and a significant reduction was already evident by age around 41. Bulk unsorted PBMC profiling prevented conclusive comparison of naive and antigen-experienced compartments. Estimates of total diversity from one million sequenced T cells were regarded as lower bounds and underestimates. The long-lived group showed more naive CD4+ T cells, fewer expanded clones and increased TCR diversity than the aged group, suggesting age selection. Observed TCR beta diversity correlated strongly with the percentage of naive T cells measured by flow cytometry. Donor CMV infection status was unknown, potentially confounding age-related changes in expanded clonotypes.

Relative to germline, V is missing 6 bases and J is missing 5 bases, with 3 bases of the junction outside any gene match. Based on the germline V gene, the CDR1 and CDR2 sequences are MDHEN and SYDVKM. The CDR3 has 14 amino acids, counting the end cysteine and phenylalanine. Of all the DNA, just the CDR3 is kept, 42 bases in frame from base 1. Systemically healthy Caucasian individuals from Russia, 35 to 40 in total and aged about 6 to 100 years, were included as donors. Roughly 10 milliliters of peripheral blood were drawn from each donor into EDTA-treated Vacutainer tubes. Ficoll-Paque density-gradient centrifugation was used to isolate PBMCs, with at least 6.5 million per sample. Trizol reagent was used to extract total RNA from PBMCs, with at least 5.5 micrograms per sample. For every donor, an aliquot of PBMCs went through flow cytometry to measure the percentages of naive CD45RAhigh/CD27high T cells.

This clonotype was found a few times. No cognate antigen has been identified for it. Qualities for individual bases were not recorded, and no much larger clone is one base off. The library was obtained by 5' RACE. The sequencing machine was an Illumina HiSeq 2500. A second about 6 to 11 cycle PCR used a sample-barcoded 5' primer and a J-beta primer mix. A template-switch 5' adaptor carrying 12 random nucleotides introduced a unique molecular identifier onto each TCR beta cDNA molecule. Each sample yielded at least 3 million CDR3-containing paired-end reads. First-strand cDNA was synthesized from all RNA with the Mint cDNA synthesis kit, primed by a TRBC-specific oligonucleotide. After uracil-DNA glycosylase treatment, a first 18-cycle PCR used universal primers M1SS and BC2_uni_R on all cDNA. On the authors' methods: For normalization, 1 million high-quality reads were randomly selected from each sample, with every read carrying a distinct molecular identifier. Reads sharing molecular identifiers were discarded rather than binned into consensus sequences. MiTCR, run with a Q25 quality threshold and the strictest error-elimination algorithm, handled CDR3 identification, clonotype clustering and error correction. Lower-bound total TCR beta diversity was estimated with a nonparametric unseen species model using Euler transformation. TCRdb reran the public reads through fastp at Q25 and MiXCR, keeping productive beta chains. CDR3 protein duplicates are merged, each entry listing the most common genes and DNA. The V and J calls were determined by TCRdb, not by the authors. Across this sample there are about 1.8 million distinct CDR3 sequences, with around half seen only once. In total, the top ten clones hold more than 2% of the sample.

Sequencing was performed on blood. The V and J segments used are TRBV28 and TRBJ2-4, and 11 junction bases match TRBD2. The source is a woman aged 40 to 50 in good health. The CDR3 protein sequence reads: CASRKLAGENIQYF. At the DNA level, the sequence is TGTGCCAGCAGGAAACTAGCGGGGGAAAACATTCAGTACTTC.